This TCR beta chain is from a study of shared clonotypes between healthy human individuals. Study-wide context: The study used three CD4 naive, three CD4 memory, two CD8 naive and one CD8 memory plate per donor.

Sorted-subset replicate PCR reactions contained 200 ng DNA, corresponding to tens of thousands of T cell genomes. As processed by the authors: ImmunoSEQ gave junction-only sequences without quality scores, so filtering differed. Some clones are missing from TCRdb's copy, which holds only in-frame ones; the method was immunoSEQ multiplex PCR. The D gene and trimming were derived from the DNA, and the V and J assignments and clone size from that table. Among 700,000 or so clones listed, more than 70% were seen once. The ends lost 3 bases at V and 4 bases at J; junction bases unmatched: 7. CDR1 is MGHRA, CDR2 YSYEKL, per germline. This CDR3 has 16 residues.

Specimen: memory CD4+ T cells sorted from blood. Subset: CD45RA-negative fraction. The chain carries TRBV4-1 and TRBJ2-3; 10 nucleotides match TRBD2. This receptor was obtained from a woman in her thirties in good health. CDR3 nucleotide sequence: TGCGCCAGCAGCCACGTACTAGCGGGACGTTCAGATACGCAGTATTTT. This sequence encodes CASSHVLAGRSDTQYF.